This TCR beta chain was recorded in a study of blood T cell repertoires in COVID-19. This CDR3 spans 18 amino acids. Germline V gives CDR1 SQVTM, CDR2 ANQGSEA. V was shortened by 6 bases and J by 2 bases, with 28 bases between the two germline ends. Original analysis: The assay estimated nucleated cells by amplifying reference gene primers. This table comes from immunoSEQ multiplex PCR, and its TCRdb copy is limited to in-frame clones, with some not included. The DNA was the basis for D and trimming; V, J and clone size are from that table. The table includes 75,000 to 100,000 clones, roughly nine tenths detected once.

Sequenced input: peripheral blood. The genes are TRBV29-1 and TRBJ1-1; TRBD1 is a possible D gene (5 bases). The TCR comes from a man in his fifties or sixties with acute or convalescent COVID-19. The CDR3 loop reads CSVPGTLAWDFSNTEAFF. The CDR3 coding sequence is TGCAGCGTCCCCGGGACCCTCGCCTGGGACTTCTCTAACACTGAAGCTTTCTTT.